This T cell receptor (beta chain) was recorded in a study of T-cell memory formation after mild COVID-19. Study-level results: Clones contracting day 15 to 85 were balanced CD4/CD8; later expanders leaned CD4+. Researchers report contracting CD4+ clones mostly in CM and EM, with CD8+ clones in EMRA. Pre-infection memory carried some responding clones, suggesting that cross-reactive memory joined. Second-wave clones peaking on day 37 lacked confirmed SARS-CoV-2 specificity.

Each CDR3 protein is one row after TCRdb ran MiXCR on the 5' RACE reads. The sample has about 260,000 distinct CDR3 sequences; approximately 7.6% are singletons. As for this clonotype: Its antigen is as yet unknown.

CDR1 MDHEN and CDR2 SYDVKM come from the germline V gene. Between the trimmed V and J ends, which lost 7 bases and 7 bases, there was a span of 13 bases. The CDR3 extends over 13 amino acids. This TCR came from a man aged 18 to 29 who had mild COVID-19 (a few samples of this study predate the infection). Cell type and time point are not known. The specimen sequenced was PBMCs or a T cell subset sorted from them (not recorded which). V gene TRBV28 combines with J gene TRBJ2-2, with D maybe TRBD1 (5 bases). CDR3 coding DNA: TGTGCCAGCATAGGGCAGGGTCACGGGGAGCTGTTTTTT. This codes for CASIGQGHGELFF.